Below, 28 T cell receptor beta chains from the same sample are listed, as sequenced in a study of human T cells and chemical hapten exposure. TCRdb re-called the 5' RACE reads with MiXCR, one entry per CDR3 protein. The sample contains roughly 110,000 distinct CDR3 sequences, around 20% of which appear only once. From whole blood left unfractionated, total RNA was extracted. The receptor set was obtained from a human donor in good health.

CDR3 sequence reads: CASSDIQGAMNTEAFF. DNA for the CDR3: TGCGCCAGCAGTGATATACAGGGGGCAATGAACACTGAAGCTTTCTTT. J is TRBJ1-1 and V is TRBV10-2, with 9 bases that match TRBD1. J gave up 0 bases and V 3 bases, and 5 bases lay outside the gene matches. This CDR3 has 16 amino acids. Germline V gene data show CDR1 as WSHSY and CDR2 as SAAADI.

This clonotype has only a few counts. The chain couples TRBV11-2 to TRBJ2-3; tentative D call: TRBD2 (7 bases). Germline CDR1 is SGHAT and CDR2 is FQNNGV. Trimming removed 1 base at V and 4 bases at J, with 24 bases between. The CDR3 spans 19 residues. Here the CDR3 reads CASSLGGGGGAGTPDTQYF. In DNA form, the CDR3 reads TGTGCCAGCAGCTTAGGGGGGGGCGGAGGCGCGGGGACACCAGATACGCAGTATTTT.

This clonotype was seen a handful of times. The gene calls are TRBV12-3 or TRBV12-4 and TRBJ2-3, with 7 positions matching TRBD2. J was trimmed by 1 base and V by 3 bases; bases with no gene match: 4. There are 15 residues in the CDR3. CDR3 amino acids: CASSFGTTGTDTQYF. CDR3 DNA sequence: TGTGCCAGCAGTTTTGGGACTACCGGCACAGATACGCAGTATTTT.

This clonotype was picked up a small number of times. The V gene is TRBV10-3, the J gene TRBJ2-7; D perhaps matches TRBD1 (5 bases). Germline CDR1 ENHRY, CDR2 SYGVKD. V lost 7 bases and J lost 0, with 13 bases in between. This CDR3 is built from 14 residues. CDR3 region: CAITSTASSYEQYF. In DNA form, the CDR3 reads TGTGCCATCACCTCGACAGCTAGCTCCTACGAGCAGTACTTC.

This clonotype has just a few counts. The chain combines TRBV28 with TRBJ2-4; D might be TRBD2 (6 bases). The CDR3 is 15 amino acids. V shed 7 bases and J shed 5 bases, with 18 bases lying between them. Germline V lookup: CDR1 MDHEN, CDR2 SYDVKM. CDR3 nucleotide sequence: TGTGCCAGCATTTCCGGAGGGGACTCCCAAAACATTCAGTACTTC. Translated: CASISGGDSQNIQYF.

The chain carries TRBV4-1 and TRBJ2-1; D unclear. This CDR3 is built from 13 residues. The germline V and J ends were trimmed by 1 base and 8 bases, with 9 bases remaining between them. The germline V gene encodes CDR1 MGHRA and CDR2 YSYEKL. CDR3: CASSQVGSDEQFF. DNA of the CDR3: TGCGCCAGCAGCCAAGTTGGAAGCGATGAGCAGTTCTTC.

This clonotype was picked up a small number of times. The rearrangement joins TRBV7-3 to TRBJ2-7; D is possibly TRBD2 (5 bases). V lost 0 bases and J 5 bases, leaving 11 bases between the germline ends. This CDR3 has 14 residues. Germline V gene lookup returns CDR1 SGHTA and CDR2 FQGTGA. CDR3: CASSLTGGKNEQYF. Here the CDR3 DNA reads TGTGCCAGCAGCTTAACAGGAGGAAAAAACGAGCAGTACTTC.

This clonotype was detected only a few times. The chain recombines TRBV20-1 with TRBJ2-7; the match to TRBD2 covers 8 bases. This CDR3 is built from 14 residues. Germline V gene data show CDR1 as DFQATT and CDR2 as SNEGSKA (reference sequence). V gave up 2 bases and J gave up 7 bases; unmatched junction bases: 10. CDR3 residues: CSARSTSASIEQYF. The DNA for the CDR3 is TGCAGTGCTAGATCGACTAGCGCAAGTATTGAGCAGTACTTC.

This clonotype was detected once. The chain couples TRBV2 to TRBJ1-4; D ambiguous. Germline CDR1 SNHLY, CDR2 FYNNEI. The V end was cut by 5 bases, the J end by 3 bases, with 7 bases between. The CDR3 runs 13 residues. In nucleotides, the CDR3 is TGTGCCAGCAGTCCTACCCCTAATGAAAAACTGTTTTTT. Translation gives CASSPTPNEKLFF.

This chain connects TRBV28 to TRBJ2-7; maybe TRBD1 (6 bases). This CDR3 spans 12 amino acids. The V gene's germline CDR1 is MDHEN and CDR2 SYDVKM. Trimming took off 5 bases at V and 6 bases at J, with 11 bases between the two ends. The CDR3 reads CASSEGGREQYF. The CDR3 DNA reads as TGTGCCAGCAGTGAAGGGGGTCGCGAGCAGTACTTC. Full variable domain (missing parts from reference TRBV28 and TRBJ2-7): DVKVTQSSRYLVKRTGEKVFLECVQDMDHENMFWYRQDPGLGLRLIYFSYDVKMKEKGDIPEGYSVSREKKERFSLILESASTNQTSMYLCASSEGGREQYFGPGTRLTVT.

This clonotype turned up a few times. The rearrangement uses TRBV7-3 and TRBJ1-1, with D possibly TRBD1 on 6 matching bases. CDR1 and CDR2 from the germline V gene are SGHTA and FQGTGA. V was trimmed by 3 bases and J by 6 bases, leaving 17 bases between them. The CDR3 contains 15 residues. For the CDR3, the DNA is TGTGCCAGCAGCTTGGGGGGCATTGGGACTGCTGAAGCTTTCTTT. Translating it yields CASSLGGIGTAEAFF.

The table lists this clonotype with a few counts. The chain couples TRBV4-1 to TRBJ1-1, with TRBD1 matching 8 bases. Germline V gene lookup returns CDR1 MGHRA and CDR2 YSYEKL. The CDR3 has 16 residues. V was pared by 1 base and J by 4 bases, with 8 bases of the junction left unmatched. DNA for the CDR3: TGCGCCAGCAGCCAAGCGGGCAGGGGGCTGTTCACTGAAGCTTTCTTT. This codes for CASSQAGRGLFTEAFF.

The chain recombines TRBV6-5 with TRBJ2-7; TRBD2 matches 8 bases. CDR3 size: 16 residues. The junction had 10 bases not matched to a gene; V was cut back by 6 bases and J by 0 bases. The germline gives CDR1 MNHEY, CDR2 SVGAGI. Here the CDR3 reads CASSPLLLADSYEQYF. The CDR3 nucleotides are TGTGCCAGCAGCCCACTCCTACTAGCGGACTCCTACGAGCAGTACTTC.

This clonotype was seen a few times. The chain joins TRBV11-2 to TRBJ1-4; D may be TRBD1 (5 bases). In germline, CDR1 is SGHAT, CDR2 FQNNGV. The V and J ends lost 3 bases and 4 bases respectively, with 9 bases between them. The CDR3 extends over 14 amino acids. CDR3 sequence reads: CASSFGGGNEKLFF. The CDR3 coding sequence is TGTGCCAGCAGCTTTGGGGGGGGTAATGAAAAACTGTTTTTT.

Only a few counts were recorded for this clonotype. The chain is built from TRBV5-1 and TRBJ1-2; TRBD1 is a possible D gene (6 bases). The CDR3 extends over 17 amino acids. CDR1 SGHRS and CDR2 YFSETQ come from the germline V gene. V gave up 0 bases and J gave up 2 bases, with 17 bases separating them. The CDR3 is CASSLADRSKRNYGYTF. CDR3 bases: TGCGCCAGCAGCTTGGCAGACAGGTCCAAACGAAACTATGGCTACACCTTC.

The gene calls are TRBV20-1 and TRBJ1-6; 10 bases are a match to TRBD1. Germline CDR1 and CDR2: DFQATT and SNEGSKA (reference sequence). CDR3 size: 15 residues. The junction had 10 bases not matched to a gene; V was cut back by 3 bases and J by 11 bases. The DNA of the CDR3 is TGCAGTGCTAGGGTTGGGGGGACAGGGGACACACCCCTCCACTTT. Protein: CSARVGGTGDTPLHF.

The chain joins TRBV5-4 to TRBJ2-7; 7 bases are shared with TRBD1. The CDR3 loop spans 14 amino acids. From germline, CDR1 is SGHNT and CDR2 YYREEE (reference sequence). V was pared by 2 bases and J by 5 bases, with 7 bases of the junction left unmatched. The DNA of the CDR3 is TGTGCCAGCAGCTTAGGACAGGTCATCGACGAGCAGTACTTC. Translated, it gives CASSLGQVIDEQYF.

The chain employs TRBV29-1 and TRBJ1-3; the D gene is possibly TRBD1 (6 bases). Trimming took off 6 bases at V and 3 bases at J, with 12 bases between the two ends. The CDR3 length is 13 residues. Germline assignment: CDR1 SQVTM and CDR2 ANQGSEA. CDR3 amino acids: CSVTGTFGNTIYF. The CDR3 region has the DNA TGCAGCGTAACCGGGACATTTGGAAACACCATATATTTT.

The gene calls are TRBV11-2 and TRBJ2-7, with 7 bases that match TRBD2. With 1 base clipped from V and 4 bases from J, the junction kept 7 bases outside the gene matches. The CDR3 sequence is 15 residues long. Germline loops: CDR1 SGHAT, CDR2 FQNNGV. CDR3 region: CASSLAGGEKYEQYF. In nucleotides, the CDR3 is TGTGCCAGCAGCTTAGCTGGGGGGGAAAAATACGAGCAGTACTTC. Full variable domain (missing parts from reference TRBV11-2 and TRBJ2-7): EAGVAQSPRYKIIEKRQSVAFWCNPISGHATLYWYQQILGQGPKLLIQFQNNGVVDDSQLPKDRFSAERLKGVDSTLKIQPAKLEDSAVYLCASSLAGGEKYEQYFGPGTRLTVT.

The rearrangement uses TRBV30 and TRBJ2-4, with D tentatively TRBD2 (5 bases). Trimming removed 0 bases from V and 8 bases from J, with 11 bases in between. Germline assignment: CDR1 GTSNPN and CDR2 SVGIG (reference sequence). The CDR3 sequence is 13 residues long. In nucleotides, the CDR3 is TGTGCCTGGAGTGTAACGGGGAAAGACATTCAGTACTTC. It is translated as CAWSVTGKDIQYF.

The V and J genes are TRBV6-1 and TRBJ2-4; D remains ambiguous. V lost 2 bases to trimming and J lost 0 bases, with 8 bases between them. Looked up from germline, CDR1 is MNHNS and CDR2 is SASEGT. The CDR3 covers 15 residues. The CDR3 is CASSEMGLAKNIQYF. The DNA of the CDR3 is TGTGCCAGCAGTGAAATGGGTCTAGCCAAAAACATTCAGTACTTC.

This clonotype turned up a few times. The genes are TRBV6-5 and TRBJ2-2; no firm D call. The CDR3 totals 15 residues. Germline V CDR1 and CDR2: MNHEY, SVGAGI. Trimming removed 0 bases at V and 0 bases at J, with 5 bases between. The CDR3: CASSYSAPNTGELFF. In DNA form, the CDR3 reads TGTGCCAGCAGTTACTCAGCGCCGAACACCGGGGAGCTGTTTTTT.

This clonotype has more than one count but fewer than ten. A read error may account for a junction end that differs from germline. V is TRBV7-7 and J is TRBJ2-2; either TRBD1 or TRBD2 may fit D (5 bases each). Germline V gene data show CDR1 as SSHAT and CDR2 as FNYEAQ (reference sequence). The CDR3 runs 15 residues. For the CDR3, the DNA is TGTGCTAGCAGCCCCTCTGGGGGTTACACCGGGGAGCTGTTTTTT. Its translation is CASSPSGGYTGELFF.

The chain joins TRBV23-1 to TRBJ2-1, with 8 bases matching TRBD1. TRBV23-1 falls under the ORF class, with uncertain function. The CDR3 covers 19 residues. J gave up 4 bases and V 0 bases, and 14 bases lay outside the gene matches. CDR3 in DNA: TGCGCCAGCAGTCAATCGGATTGGATTGGAACAGGGGGGTACAATGAGCAGTTCTTC. It translates to CASSQSDWIGTGGYNEQFF.

In this sample, this clonotype turned up a few times. The chain joins TRBV11-1 to TRBJ2-1, with 13 positions matching TRBD2. CDR3 size: 15 residues. The germline gives CDR1 SGHAT, CDR2 FQDESV (reference sequence). Trimming took 5 bases from V and 6 from J; bases not matched to a gene: 4. CDR3 sequence: CASSTGLAGSNEQFF. The CDR3 nucleotides are TGTGCCAGCAGCACGGGACTAGCGGGGAGCAATGAGCAGTTCTTC.

Details on this clonotype: Sequence at one end of the junction differs from germline and may be a read error. The chain employs TRBV13 and TRBJ2-7, with 14 bases that match TRBD2. Germline CDR1 is PRHDT and CDR2 is FYEKMQ (reference sequence). This CDR3 comprises 14 residues. CDR3 residues: CVSSGLAGGAEQYF. The CDR3 DNA follows: TGTGTCAGCAGCGGACTAGCGGGAGGCGCCGAGCAGTACTTC.

This chain joins TRBV29-1 and TRBJ2-3; D assignment may be TRBD1 or TRBD2 (5 bases each). This CDR3 contains 15 residues. CDR1 and CDR2 from the germline V gene are SQVTM and ANQGSEA. V was cut by 0 bases and J by 5 bases, with 15 bases left in between. Here the CDR3 DNA reads TGCAGCGTTGAAGAGACCCGGGGCTATAAAGATACGCAGTATTTT. Amino acid sequence: CSVEETRGYKDTQYF.

This clonotype has a handful of counts. The chain recombines TRBV7-9 with TRBJ2-3; D call uncertain. This CDR3 is built from 15 residues. The V end lost 4 bases, the J end lost 0 bases, and 11 bases lay between the germline ends. Germline CDR1 and CDR2: SEHNR and FQNEAQ (reference sequence). CDR3 residues: CASSSRTLSTDTQYF. Here the CDR3 DNA reads TGTGCCAGCAGCTCCCGGACCCTCAGCACAGATACGCAGTATTTT.